The clone carrying this T cell receptor beta chain was recorded many times. The same CDR3 is also encoded by other DNA sequences in this sample. Patients had received no treatment of any kind before thyroid surgery. The sample comes from a study of metastatic and nonmetastatic thyroid tumors. TCRdb re-clonotyped the PCR reads via MiXCR. The repertoire has 25,000 to 35,000 clones, around a quarter of them found once; the top ten carry about 10%. V lost 4 bases and J lost 10; bases outside the gene matches: 11. CDR3 length: 14 amino acids. In germline, CDR1 is SGHNT, CDR2 YYREEE (reference sequence). The clonotype originates from a female donor with papillary thyroid cancer or a benign thyroid nodule (not recorded which). Some clones in this sample may be carry-over from other donors' samples. The V and J genes are TRBV5-4 and TRBJ2-1; 7 bases line up with TRBD1. The sequencing input was blood. CDR3 sequence: CASSPITTGDEQFF. The CDR3 coding sequence is TGTGCCAGCAGCCCGATTACTACAGGGGACGAGCAGTTCTTC.